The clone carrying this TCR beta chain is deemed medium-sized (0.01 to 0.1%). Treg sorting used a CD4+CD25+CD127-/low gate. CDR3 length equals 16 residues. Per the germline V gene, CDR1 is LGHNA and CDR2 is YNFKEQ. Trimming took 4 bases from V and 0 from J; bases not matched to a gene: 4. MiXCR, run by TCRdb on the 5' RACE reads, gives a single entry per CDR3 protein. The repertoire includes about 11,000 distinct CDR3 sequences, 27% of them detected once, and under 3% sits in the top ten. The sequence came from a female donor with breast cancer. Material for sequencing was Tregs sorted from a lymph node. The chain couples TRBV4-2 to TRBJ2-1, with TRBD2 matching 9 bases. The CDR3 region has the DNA TGTGCCAGCAGCCCGGGTAGCGGGAGCTCCTACAATGAGCAGTTCTTC. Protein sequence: CASSPGSGSSYNEQFF.